The 14 T cell receptor beta chains below all came from one sample that was sequenced in a study of glioma-infiltrating T cells. TCR alpha and beta CDR3 regions were amplified from RNA using iRepertoire nested multiplex PCR. TCRdb analysed the multiplex PCR reads with MiXCR anew, one entry per CDR3 protein. This repertoire shows approximately 190,000 distinct CDR3 sequences, roughly a third found once; its top ten account for over 20%. Sequencing used glioma tissue, nonneoplastic brain tissue, or PBMCs (not recorded which). These receptors originate from a human donor with low-grade glioma or glioblastoma, undergoing nonglioma brain surgery, or in good health (not recorded which).

Note on this clonotype: It may be a read error: a sequence one base away is much more abundant. This chain joins TRBV18 and TRBJ1-5, with no clear D. V was shortened by 2 bases and J by 2 bases, with 13 bases between the two germline ends. The CDR3 has 16 residues. The V gene's germline CDR1 is KGHSH and CDR2 LQKENI. The CDR3 region is CASSPREAGGNQPQHF. The CDR3 DNA reads TGTGCCAGCTCACCAAGAGAGGCTGGGGGCAATCAGCCCCAGCATTTT.

The chain couples TRBV29-1 to TRBJ1-1; D perhaps matches TRBD1 (6 bases). Germline CDR1 is SQVTM and CDR2 is ANQGSEA. CDR3 length equals 13 residues. Trimming took off 7 bases at V and 10 bases at J, with 22 bases between the two ends. The CDR3 spells CSEASQGPGGAFF. For the CDR3, the DNA is TGCAGCGAGGCGTCTCAGGGGCCGGGGGGAGCTTTCTTT. The complete variable domain, with remaining parts taken from reference TRBV29-1 and TRBJ1-1, reads SAVISQKPSRDICQRGTSLTIQCQVDSQVTMMFWYRQQPGQSLTLIATANQGSEATYESGFVIDKFPISRPNLTFSTLTVSNMSPEDSSIYLCSEASQGPGGAFFGQGTRLTVV.

This clonotype has at least ten counts. The J gene is TRBJ2-3, the V gene TRBV20-1; TRBD2 agrees at 15 bases. Germline CDR1 DFQATT, CDR2 SNEGSKA (reference sequence). The CDR3 is made up of 20 amino acids. Trimming took 0 bases from V and 2 from J; bases not matched to a gene: 12. The CDR3 loop is CSARDHDGLAGGWNTDTQYF. In DNA form, the CDR3 reads TGCAGTGCTAGAGACCACGACGGACTAGCGGGAGGGTGGAACACAGATACGCAGTATTTT.

The rearrangement uses TRBV4-2 and TRBJ2-5; 7 bases map to TRBD1. Per the germline V gene, CDR1 is LGHNA and CDR2 is YNFKEQ. Trimming at V came to 4 bases and at J to 4 bases, leaving 9 bases not matched to a gene. The CDR3 loop spans 15 amino acids. The CDR3 sequence: CASSRGQEPGETQYF. Written as DNA, the CDR3 is TGTGCCAGCAGCCGCGGACAGGAGCCGGGAGAGACCCAGTACTTC.

This clonotype was seen at least ten times. This rearrangement joins TRBV28 to TRBJ1-1; no clear D. This CDR3 region has 12 residues. The ends were cut back, 2 bases at V and 2 bases at J, with 3 bases in the middle. CDR1 MDHEN and CDR2 SYDVKM come from the germline V gene. This CDR3 reads CASSLSNTEAFF. CDR3 nucleotides: TGTGCCAGCAGTTTAAGCAACACTGAAGCTTTCTTT.

This clonotype was recorded at least ten times. J is TRBJ2-3 and V is TRBV4-2; D is unresolved. The CDR3 runs to 16 residues. Per the germline V gene, CDR1 is LGHNA and CDR2 is YNFKEQ. Trimming stripped 3 bases from V and 4 bases from J, with 17 bases between. The CDR3 is CASSHANNAGADTQYF. The DNA for the CDR3 is TGTGCCAGCAGCCACGCTAATAACGCCGGCGCAGATACGCAGTATTTT.

As regards this clonotype: A much bigger clone sits one base away, suggesting this may be a read error. The chain has TRBV20-1 and TRBJ1-4; 9 positions agree with TRBD1. Germline values: CDR1 DFQATT, CDR2 SNEGSKA (reference sequence). The CDR3 is made up of 17 amino acids. J was trimmed by 0 bases and V by 4 bases; bases with no gene match: 9. In nucleotides, the CDR3 is TGCAGTGCTACGGGACAGGGATATTGGGCAACTAATGAAAAACTGTTTTTT. It codes for CSATGQGYWATNEKLFF.

Comments on this clonotype: A much larger clonotype is one base distant, so this may be a read error. V is TRBV12-3 or TRBV12-4 and J is TRBJ1-1; a possible D gene is TRBD1 (5 bases). The CDR3 is made up of 14 amino acids. DNA of the CDR3: TGTGCCAGCAGGATGGGAGACAGTCGGGCTGAAGGTTTCTTT. Protein sequence: CASRMGDSRAEGFF.

This clonotype was seen at least ten times. This chain joins TRBV20-1 and TRBJ2-1; D gene ambiguous. CDR3 length equals 13 residues. V shed 1 base and J shed 0 bases, with 4 bases lying between them. CDR1 is DFQATT, CDR2 SNEGSKA, per germline (reference sequence). CDR3 in DNA: TGCAGTGCTAGAGGTGGCTCCTACAATGAGCAGTTCTTC. This translates into CSARGGSYNEQFF.

In this sample, this clonotype turned up many times. The chain links TRBV6-2 or TRBV6-3 to TRBJ2-7; no firm D call. The V gene lost 1 base and the J gene lost 3 bases, with 7 bases spanning the gap. Germline V lookup: CDR1 MNHEY, CDR2 SVGEGT. This CDR3 has 13 residues. The CDR3 is CASSYLGGYEQYF. Written as DNA, the CDR3 is TGTGCCAGCAGTTACTTGGGCGGCTACGAGCAGTACTTC.

This clonotype occurred many times. J is TRBJ1-2 and V is TRBV7-2, with D perhaps matching TRBD1 (6 bases). Germline CDR1 reads SGHTA; CDR2 reads FQGNSA. The CDR3 is 14 residues long. The V end was cut by 5 bases, the J end by 8 bases, with 18 bases between. CDR3: CASSLYRDPEGYTF. CDR3 sequence (DNA): TGTGCCAGCAGCCTTTACAGGGATCCAGAAGGCTACACCTTC.

In this sample, this clonotype turned up many times. This chain links TRBV4-1 with TRBJ2-7; tentative D call: TRBD1 (6 bases). V lost 0 bases to trimming and J lost 6 bases, with 9 bases between them. The CDR3 has 13 amino acids. The germline gives CDR1 MGHRA, CDR2 YSYEKL. The CDR3 loop reads CASSQDQGREQYF. As DNA, the CDR3 is TGCGCCAGCAGCCAAGATCAGGGGCGCGAGCAGTACTTC.

The table lists this clonotype with many counts. The rearrangement uses TRBV20-1 and TRBJ2-1; 9 bases agree with TRBD2. The CDR3 loop spans 15 amino acids. With 4 bases clipped from V and 5 bases from J, the junction kept 9 bases outside the gene matches. From germline, CDR1 is DFQATT and CDR2 SNEGSKA (reference sequence). CDR3 coding DNA: TGCAGTGCTACAAGCGGGAGGTGGGTAGACAATGAGCAGTTCTTC. This codes for CSATSGRWVDNEQFF.

V gene TRBV14 combines with J gene TRBJ2-4, with 7 bases identical to TRBD2. With 1 base clipped from V and 3 bases from J, the junction kept 12 bases outside the gene matches. CDR1 is SGHDN and CDR2 is FVKESK in the germline V gene. The CDR3 loop spans 18 amino acids. DNA of the CDR3: TGTGCCAGCAGCCAAGGAAGGTGGTCCCAGCGGGACAAAAACATTCAGTACTTC. Translated: CASSQGRWSQRDKNIQYF. Using reference TRBV14 and TRBJ2-4 for the parts outside the CDR3, the full variable domain is EAGVTQFPSHSVIEKGQTVTLRCDPISGHDNLYWYRRVMGKEIKFLLHFVKESKQDESGMPNNRFLAERTGGTYSTLKVQPAELEDSGVYFCASSQGRWSQRDKNIQYFGAGTRLSVL.